These 27 T cell receptor delta chains were sequenced from one sample in a study of gamma delta lymphoproliferative disorders and STAT genes. TCRdb fed the multiplex PCR reads to CATT. The table has roughly 3,000 delta-chain clones, around 1.2% seen once. PBMCs from patients and controls supplied the genomic DNA for sequencing. Sequencing was carried out using blood. These receptor sequences come from a human donor in good health.

This clone was counted at least ten times. A far more abundant clone sits one base away, making this likely a read error. The chain couples TRDV2 to TRDJ3; possibly TRDD3 for D (6 bases). CDR1 and CDR2 from the germline V gene are GEAIGNYY and EKD. V was trimmed by 3 bases and J by 1 base, leaving 15 bases between them. The CDR3 is 18 amino acids. This chain's CDR3 is CACDPVGGRSWDTRQMFF. CDR3 DNA sequence: TGTGCCTGTGACCCCGTGGGGGGAAGGTCCTGGGACACCCGACAGATGTTTTTC.

With respect to this clone: This likely came from a read error, as a far larger clone is one base away. The DNA is left out, because the CDR3 cannot be placed on it with certainty; the CDR3 is given as TCRdb lists it. The same CDR3 arises from other DNA sequences in this sample as well. The V call is TRAV29/DV5, the J call TRDJ1; the table's D call of TRDD3 was not tested on the DNA. From germline, CDR1 is NSMFDY and CDR2 ISSIKDK. The CDR3 spans 21 residues, counting both ends. The CDR3: CSVLLCSKCGRRGYNTDKLIF.

In the case of this clone: For this DNA, TCRdb reports the protein of a much larger clone, which diverges at residue 8, most likely from a read error; the protein presented here is translated directly from the DNA. The V call is TRDV2, the J call TRDJ3; no reliable D call. V was pared by 0 bases and J by 6 bases, with 20 bases between. The germline gives CDR1 GEAIGNYY, CDR2 EKD. The CDR3 extends over 19 amino acids. The DNA of the CDR3 is TGTGCCTGTGACACCGTTACTGAGGGACCGAACCCGGACACCCGACAGATGTTTTTC. Translating gives CACDTVTEGPNPDTRQMFF.

This clone has just a few counts. The protein recorded in TCRdb matches a much larger clone and deviates from this DNA's translation at residue 8, suggesting a read error; the protein here is obtained by translating the DNA. For the CDR3, the DNA is TGTGCCTGTGACACCGTAAACCTTACTATGGGAACTGGGGGATCACGGTACACCGATAAGCTCATCTTT. It encodes CACDTVNLTMGTGGSRYTDKLIF. This sequence joins TRDV2 and TRDJ1; 10 bases are shared with TRDD3. Germline V gives CDR1 GEAIGNYY, CDR2 EKD. This CDR3 spans 23 amino acids.

A few counts support this clone. This DNA's translation and the protein TCRdb lists, from a much larger clone, do not match at residue 5, likely due to a read error; the protein shown is translated from the DNA. This CDR3 reads CACDSAGGRSWDTRQMFF. The CDR3 DNA sequence: TGTGCCTGTGACTCCGCGGGGGGAAGGTCCTGGGACACCCGACAGATGTTTTTC. The V gene is TRDV2, the J gene TRDJ3, with a possible D match to TRDD3 (6 bases). V was clipped by 3 bases and J by 1 base, with 15 bases between them. The CDR3 totals 18 residues. Per the germline V gene, CDR1 is GEAIGNYY and CDR2 is EKD.

This clone was detected only a few times. A read error likely explains why the TCRdb protein, taken from a much larger clone, differs from this DNA's translation at residue 8; the protein shown is translated from the DNA. The chain is built from TRDV1 and TRDJ1; 9 nucleotides agree with TRDD3. Germline V gene lookup returns CDR1 TSWWSYY and CDR2 QGS. J was trimmed by 4 bases and V by 2 bases; bases with no gene match: 17. The CDR3 spans 19 residues. CDR3 loop: CALGEGLSTPLGEFDKLIF. The CDR3, as DNA: TGTGCTCTTGGGGAAGGCCTTTCTACTCCACTGGGGGAGTTCGATAAACTCATCTTT.

A word on this clone: Given a far larger clone just one base away, this is likely a sequencing read error. This same CDR3 is encoded by further DNA sequences in the sample. In DNA, the CDR3 is TGTGCCTGTGACACGTTAGGGGCCTACACCGATAAACTCATCTTT. Translating it yields CACDTLGAYTDKLIF. The chain links TRDV2 to TRDJ1; D gene unclear. Between the trimmed V and J ends, which lost 1 base and 0 bases, there was a span of 11 bases. The CDR3 has 15 residues. Per germline, CDR1 GEAIGNYY and CDR2 EKD.

This clone has only a few counts. This likely stems from a read error, as it lies one base from a far larger clone. In the same sample, other DNA sequences code for this CDR3. The chain carries TRDV1 and TRDJ1, with 13 positions matching TRDD3. The CDR3 totals 23 residues. CDR1 and CDR2 from the germline V gene are TSWWSYY and QGS. The CDR3 nucleotides read TGTGCCCCGGGGCCTACAGCGTCCTACTGGGGGATACGCAAGATTGGGTACACCGATAAACTCATCTTT. Encoded protein: CAPGPTASYWGIRKIGYTDKLIF.

This clone was counted between two and nine times. The protein in TCRdb stems from a much larger clone and differs at residue 16 from this DNA's translation, likely a read error; here the protein is translated from the DNA. The rearrangement links TRDV2 to TRDJ1; 7 bases fit TRDD3. Germline V gene data show CDR1 as GEAIGNYY and CDR2 as EKD. The CDR3 is 17 amino acids. Written as DNA, the CDR3 is TGTGCCTGTGACGAGATAGGGGGATCCCTGTACACCGATAAACTCACCTTT. This codes for CACDEIGGSLYTDKLTF.

Concerning this clone: The protein TCRdb lists belongs to a much larger clone and differs from this DNA's translation at residue 12, which points to a read error; the protein shown is made from the DNA. The chain recombines TRDV2 with TRDJ1; 8 bases agree with TRDD3. The ends lost 3 bases at V and 3 bases at J; junction bases unmatched: 14. This CDR3 region has 17 residues. The germline V gene encodes CDR1 GEAIGNYY and CDR2 EKD. The CDR3 loop reads CACDEVSVLGVADKLIF. DNA for the CDR3: TGTGCCTGTGACGAAGTCTCCGTACTGGGGGTGGCCGATAAACTCATCTTT.

Concerning this clone: The TCRdb protein, from a much larger clone, departs from this DNA's translation at residue 13, likely by read error; the protein shown derives from the DNA. The rearrangement joins TRDV2 to TRDJ1; 12 bases align to TRDD3. Per the germline V gene, CDR1 is GEAIGNYY and CDR2 is EKD. CDR3 length: 16 amino acids. CDR3: CACVALGDTGADRLIF. The CDR3 DNA is TGTGCCTGTGTTGCTCTGGGGGATACGGGCGCCGATAGACTCATCTTT.

This clone was recorded a few times. This is likely an artifact of a read error, given a far larger clone one base away. This sample also contains other DNA sequences that code for the same CDR3. The chain joins TRDV2 to TRDJ1; D is unresolved. Trimming removed 0 bases from V and 0 bases from J, with 10 bases in between. Germline assignment: CDR1 GEAIGNYY and CDR2 EKD. The CDR3 totals 15 residues. This CDR3 is CACDTVGGYTDKLIF. The CDR3 DNA reads as TGTGCCTGTGACACCGTTGGAGGATACACCGATAAACTCATCTTT.

This clone has more than one count but fewer than ten. The TCRdb protein comes from a much larger clone and disagrees with this DNA's translation at residue 12, likely due to a read error; the protein given here is derived from the DNA. The chain carries TRDV1 and TRDJ1; TRDD2 matches at 7 bases. The CDR3 runs to 18 residues. V was clipped by 4 bases and J by 6 bases; unmatched bases: 20. Germline V CDR1 and CDR2: TSWWSYY, QGS. CDR3 sequence: CALGVEFSYHLRGNKLIF. The DNA of the CDR3 is TGTGCTCTTGGGGTCGAATTTTCCTACCATCTCCGGGGAAATAAACTCATCTTT.

Points on this clone: A far larger clone lies a single base away; this is likely a read error. Additional DNA sequences in this sample encode the identical CDR3. V usage is TRDV2 and J usage is TRDJ1, with 7 bases fitting TRDD3. The germline gives CDR1 GEAIGNYY, CDR2 EKD. The CDR3 loop spans 15 amino acids. CDR3 DNA: TGTGCCTGCGACACCTTAGCGGGGGATACCGATAAACTCATCTTT. It encodes CACDTLAGDTDKLIF.

This clone was seen only a few times. Only one base separates this from a far larger clonotype, so it likely reflects a read error. The sample contains more than one DNA sequence encoding this CDR3. The rearrangement links TRDV2 to TRDJ1, with TRDD3 identical over 8 bases. The germline gives CDR1 GEAIGNYY, CDR2 EKD. This CDR3 spans 17 amino acids. CDR3: CACDEVSVLGVTDKLIF. CDR3 nucleotide sequence: TGTGCCTGTGACGAAGTCTCCGTACTGGGGGTGACCGATAAGCTCATCTTT.

Regarding this clone: A read error is the likely source, as a far larger clone sits one nucleotide away. Other DNA sequences from this sample encode an identical CDR3 as well. This chain links TRDV2 with TRDJ3; D might be TRDD3 (6 bases). This CDR3 comprises 17 residues. Trimming removed 7 bases from V and 5 bases from J, with 20 bases in between. Germline CDR1 GEAIGNYY, CDR2 EKD. The CDR3 DNA reads as TGTGCCTGCGACCCCGTGGGGGGGACCCGGGACACCCGACAGATGTTTTTC. Its protein product is CACDPVGGTRDTRQMFF.

Without a V gene call, the J gene is given as TRDJ1; TRDD3 reflects the table's D call only, with no check against the DNA. CDR3 length: 18 residues. CDR3 DNA: TGTGCTTCATTGTGCCTTCCCGGGGGAAATCCATACACCGATAAACTCATCTTT. Protein: CASLCLPGGNPYTDKLIF.

This clone has just a few counts. The protein in TCRdb stems from a much larger clone and differs at residue 9 from this DNA's translation, likely a read error; here the protein is translated from the DNA. V usage is TRDV2 and J usage is TRDJ1, with a possible D match to TRDD3 (5 bases). Trimming removed 3 bases from V and 0 bases from J, with 19 bases in between. Germline CDR1 GEAIGNYY, CDR2 EKD. The CDR3 runs 17 residues. CDR3 nucleotides: TGTGCCTGTGACCTGGTGGGGTCACTCCCCTACACCGATAAACTCATCTTT. Translation gives CACDLVGSLPYTDKLIF.

This clone was observed a few times. This probably arose from a read error, given a far larger clone one base away. This specimen includes other DNA sequences encoding the same CDR3. The V and J genes are TRDV2 and TRDJ1, with 7 bases lining up with TRDD3. Germline CDR1 reads GEAIGNYY; CDR2 reads EKD. This CDR3 region has 23 residues. V trimming: 5 bases; J trimming: 2 bases; junction bases outside the gene matches: 34. CDR3 sequence reads: CACVPVLGPTRRAGRPHTDKLIF. CDR3 DNA: TGTGCCTGTGTCCCCGTACTGGGGCCCACCCGGCGGGCCGGCCGACCGCATACCGATAAACTCATCTTT.

The chain joins TRDV2 to TRDJ3; 7 nucleotides line up with TRDD3. V lost 3 bases and J lost 0; bases outside the gene matches: 13. The CDR3 totals 20 residues. CDR1 and CDR2 from the germline V gene are GEAIGNYY and EKD. The CDR3 loop is CACDLLMGDTSSWDTRQMFF. CDR3 DNA sequence: TGTGCCTGTGACCTACTCATGGGGGACACCAGCTCCTGGGACACCCGACAGATGTTTTTC.

This clone was counted only a few times. It differs at one base from a far larger clone, so likely a read error. This sample includes further DNA sequences coding for the same CDR3. The chain recombines TRDV1 with TRDJ1, with TRDD3 matching 10 bases. Germline-derived CDR1 and CDR2 are TSWWSYY and QGS. This CDR3 has 17 amino acids. V gave up 0 bases and J gave up 5 bases; unmatched junction bases: 9. CDR3 coding DNA: TGTGCTCTTGGGGAACTTTCCTGGGGGATATTCACTGATAAACTCATCTTT. Protein product: CALGELSWGIFTDKLIF.

This clone was counted between two and nine times. This probably arose from a read error, given a far larger clone one base away. The same CDR3 also results from other DNA sequences found in this sample. The chain uses TRDV2 and TRDJ1; 8 bases align to TRDD3. The germline gives CDR1 GEAIGNYY, CDR2 EKD. The CDR3 spans 16 residues. The ends lost 2 bases at V and 2 bases at J; junction bases unmatched: 9. This CDR3 is CACDSVGGSFTDKLIF. DNA of the CDR3: TGTGCCTGTGACAGCGTTGGGGGATCTTTTACCGATAAACTCATCTTT.

This clone came up a few times. This is likely an artifact of a read error, given a far larger clone one base away. This sample also contains other DNA sequences that code for the same CDR3. The chain uses TRDV2 and TRDJ1; 10 nucleotides line up with TRDD3. V shed 3 bases and J 4 bases; nucleotides not matched to a gene: 10. CDR1 and CDR2 (germline): GEAIGNYY, EKD. CDR3 length: 16 amino acids. The CDR3 here is CACDELRGIRSDKLIF. The CDR3 nucleotides are TGTGCCTGTGACGAGTTAAGGGGGATACGTAGCGATAAACTCATCTTT.

For this clone: A far larger clone lies a single base away; this is likely a read error. This chain joins TRDV2 and TRDJ1; 12 nucleotides line up with TRDD3. The CDR3 runs to 19 residues. In germline, CDR1 is GEAIGNYY, CDR2 EKD. V trimming: 0 bases; J trimming: 1 base; junction bases outside the gene matches: 11. CDR3 nucleotide sequence: TGTGCCTGTGACACCGTGGGACCTGGGGGATACGGGAGCACCGATAAACTCATCTTT. Amino acid sequence: CACDTVGPGGYGSTDKLIF.

Of note for this clone: The protein TCRdb gives is from a much larger clone and does not agree with this DNA's translation at residue 9, likely a read error; the protein shown here comes from the DNA. The chain uses TRDV2 and TRDJ3; tentatively, D is TRDD3 (6 bases). CDR1 is GEAIGNYY, CDR2 EKD, per germline. The CDR3 covers 18 residues. V lost 3 bases, J lost 1 base, and 15 bases lay in between. This chain's CDR3 is CACDPAGGGSWDTRQMFF. DNA of the CDR3: TGTGCCTGTGACCCCGCGGGGGGAGGGTCCTGGGACACCCGACAGATGTTTTTC.

With regard to this clone: The protein in TCRdb stems from a much larger clone and differs at residue 14 from this DNA's translation, likely a read error; here the protein is translated from the DNA. The CDR3 loop is CACDYAVTGAADKPIF. Written as DNA, the CDR3 is TGTGCCTGTGACTACGCGGTTACGGGGGCAGCCGATAAACCCATCTTT. This chain connects TRDV2 to TRDJ1; D possibly corresponds to TRDD3 (5 bases). The CDR3 is made up of 16 amino acids. The germline CDR1 and CDR2 sequences are GEAIGNYY and EKD.

With regard to this clone: The protein given by TCRdb reflects a much larger clone and differs at residue 15 from this DNA's translation, likely from a read error; the protein shown is the DNA's translation. The chain joins TRDV2 to TRDJ3, with 8 bases matching TRDD3. The length of the CDR3 is 17 residues. Looked up from germline, CDR1 is GEAIGNYY and CDR2 is EKD. The CDR3 DNA follows: TGTGCCTGTGACACCGTACTGGGGGTATGGGACACCCGACAGACGTTTTTC. This gives the protein CACDTVLGVWDTRQTFF.